A selection of T cell receptor beta chains follows, all from one sample in a study of shared clonotypes between healthy human individuals. Libraries were prepared by immunoSEQ multiplex PCR; TCRdb keeps only in-frame clonotypes and omits some of them. The sample has a few million clones, 90% to 96% seen once; the top ten hold over 0.1%. Sequences were obtained from naive CD4+ T cells sorted from blood. These receptors were obtained from a man between 18 and 29 years old in good health. CDR3s include the opening cysteine and the closing phenylalanine or tryptophan. D genes are given only for firm matches. Rows may omit the clone size; those that give it use once, few, many or a size class.

CDR3 DNA: TGTGCCAGCAGCTTAGGCTTAAGGGACAGGAGGCACTTC; CDR3 protein: CASSLGLRDRRHF; J gene: TRBJ2-7; V gene: TRBV7-2; clone size: -; CDR3 length: 13; D gene: TRBD1
CDR3 DNA: TGTGCCAGCAGCTTTGTCCCCGGGACTAGCGGCTCGGTGTGGCAGTTCTTC; CDR3 protein: CASSFVPGTSGSVWQFF; J gene: TRBJ2-1; V gene: TRBV7-2; clone size: -; CDR3 length: 17; D gene: TRBD2
CDR3 DNA: TGTGCCAGCAGCTTGTCCGGGACAGGGTACTCACCCCTCCACTTT; CDR3 protein: CASSLSGTGYSPLHF; J gene: TRBJ1-6; V gene: TRBV5-4; clone size: once; CDR3 length: 15; D gene: TRBD1
CDR3 DNA: TGTGCCAGCAGCTTATCGGGACAGGGTCCCTACGAGCAGTACTTC; CDR3 protein: CASSLSGQGPYEQYF; J gene: TRBJ2-7; V gene: TRBV11-2; clone size: -; CDR3 length: 15; D gene: TRBD1
CDR3 DNA: TGCGCCAGCAGCTCGGGGGGATTAGGCTACGAGCAGTACTTC; CDR3 protein: CASSSGGLGYEQYF; J gene: TRBJ2-7; V gene: TRBV5-1; clone size: -; CDR3 length: 14; D gene: TRBD2
CDR3 DNA: TGTGCCAGCAGTGCCAGGCCCAATAATGAAAAACTGTTTTTT; CDR3 protein: CASSARPNNEKLFF; J gene: TRBJ1-4; V gene: TRBV25-1; clone size: -; CDR3 length: 14; D gene: -
CDR3 DNA: TGCGCCAGCAGCCGAGTACCGGGCTCTGGAAACACCATATATTTT; CDR3 protein: CASSRVPGSGNTIYF; J gene: TRBJ1-3; V gene: TRBV5-1; clone size: -; CDR3 length: 15; D gene: -
CDR3 DNA: TGTGCCAGCAGTTTAGGTCAGGGGAACACCGGGGAGCTGTTTTTT; CDR3 protein: CASSLGQGNTGELFF; J gene: TRBJ2-2; V gene: TRBV28; clone size: -; CDR3 length: 15; D gene: -
CDR3 DNA: TGTGCCAGCAGCCAAGAACAGGGCGCCCAGTACTTC; CDR3 protein: CASSQEQGAQYF; J gene: TRBJ2-5; V gene: TRBV14; clone size: -; CDR3 length: 12; D gene: -
CDR3 DNA: TGTGCTAGCAGCTTCGACAGGGGGACTGAAGCTTTCTTT; CDR3 protein: CASSFDRGTEAFF; J gene: TRBJ1-1; V gene: TRBV7-7; clone size: once; CDR3 length: 13; D gene: TRBD1
CDR3 DNA: TGTGCCAGTAGCATAGGACAGGGAATTGTCTCACCCCTCCACTTT; CDR3 protein: CASSIGQGIVSPLHF; J gene: TRBJ1-6; V gene: TRBV19; clone size: -; CDR3 length: 15; D gene: TRBD1
CDR3 DNA: TGTGCCAGCAGCCTTCCGGGACTTGCAACTAATGAAAAACTGTTTTTT; CDR3 protein: CASSLPGLATNEKLFF; J gene: TRBJ1-4; V gene: TRBV14; clone size: -; CDR3 length: 16; D gene: -
CDR3 DNA: TGTGCCATCAGTGGGACTAGCGGATACTACGAGCAGTACTTC; CDR3 protein: CAISGTSGYYEQYF; J gene: TRBJ2-7; V gene: TRBV10-3; clone size: -; CDR3 length: 14; D gene: TRBD2
CDR3 DNA: TGTGCCAGCAGTGAAGGGAGAGGGAAAAGTGAAAAACTGTTTTTT; CDR3 protein: CASSEGRGKSEKLFF; J gene: TRBJ1-4; V gene: TRBV6-1; clone size: once; CDR3 length: 15; D gene: -
CDR3 DNA: TGTGCCAGCGGACCAGCGGGAGGGCCTGGCAATGAGCAGTTCTTC; CDR3 protein: CASGPAGGPGNEQFF; J gene: TRBJ2-1; V gene: TRBV11-2; clone size: once; CDR3 length: 15; D gene: TRBD2
CDR3 DNA: TGTGCCAGCAGTTACCTCGGGAGTGGGACCCAGTACTTC; CDR3 protein: CASSYLGSGTQYF; J gene: TRBJ2-5; V gene: TRBV6-6; clone size: -; CDR3 length: 13; D gene: -
CDR3 DNA: TGTGCCAGCAGTAACACCGGACAGGTTAAAGAAAAACTGTTTTTT; CDR3 protein: CASSNTGQVKEKLFF; J gene: TRBJ1-4; V gene: TRBV6-5; clone size: -; CDR3 length: 15; D gene: TRBD1
CDR3 DNA: TGCGCCAGCAGCTTGCCGGGACAGGGGTTTTCTGGAAACACCATATATTTT; CDR3 protein: CASSLPGQGFSGNTIYF; J gene: TRBJ1-3; V gene: TRBV5-1; clone size: -; CDR3 length: 17; D gene: TRBD1
CDR3 DNA: TGTGCCAGCAGCTTGGGGCAGGGGTCAACCTACGAGCAGTACTTC; CDR3 protein: CASSLGQGSTYEQYF; J gene: TRBJ2-7; V gene: TRBV5-8; clone size: -; CDR3 length: 15; D gene: -
CDR3 DNA: TGTGCCAGCAGTGAATGGAACTGGACGGTCGAACAGTTCTTC; CDR3 protein: CASSEWNWTVEQFF; J gene: TRBJ2-1; V gene: TRBV6-1; clone size: -; CDR3 length: 14; D gene: -
CDR3 DNA: TGCGCCAGCAGCGTCGGACAGGGGGCTGGCTACACCTTC; CDR3 protein: CASSVGQGAGYTF; J gene: TRBJ1-2; V gene: TRBV5-1; clone size: few; CDR3 length: 13; D gene: TRBD1
CDR3 DNA: TGTGCCAGCAGCTCCTGGACTAGCGGGACTTACAATGAGCAGTTCTTC; CDR3 protein: CASSSWTSGTYNEQFF; J gene: TRBJ2-1; V gene: TRBV7-3; clone size: -; CDR3 length: 16; D gene: TRBD2
CDR3 DNA: TGTGCCATCAGTGGATACCTCGTAGCGGGGGCCACCACCGGCGAGCAGTACTTC; CDR3 protein: CAISGYLVAGATTGEQYF; J gene: TRBJ2-7; V gene: TRBV10-3; clone size: once; CDR3 length: 18; D gene: TRBD2
CDR3 DNA: TGTGCCAGCAGCTTAGACGGGGGCACTGAAGCTTTCTTT; CDR3 protein: CASSLDGGTEAFF; J gene: TRBJ1-1; V gene: TRBV7-9; clone size: -; CDR3 length: 13; D gene: -
CDR3 DNA: TGCGCCAGCAGCTCGACAGGGGAACAGCCCCAGCATTTT; CDR3 protein: CASSSTGEQPQHF; J gene: TRBJ1-5; V gene: TRBV5-1; clone size: once; CDR3 length: 13; D gene: TRBD1
CDR3 DNA: TGTGCCAGCAGCCCGGGACTAGCGGGGTATCGGGAGACCCAGTACTTC; CDR3 protein: CASSPGLAGYRETQYF; J gene: TRBJ2-5; V gene: TRBV11-3; clone size: -; CDR3 length: 16; D gene: TRBD2
CDR3 DNA: TGTGCCATCAGTGAGCCAGACTATGGCTACACCTTC; CDR3 protein: CAISEPDYGYTF; J gene: TRBJ1-2; V gene: TRBV10-3; clone size: -; CDR3 length: 12; D gene: -
CDR3 DNA: TGTGCCAGCAGCACCCAAGGACTAGCGGGTGATGAGCAGTTCTTC; CDR3 protein: CASSTQGLAGDEQFF; J gene: TRBJ2-1; V gene: TRBV9; clone size: -; CDR3 length: 15; D gene: TRBD2
CDR3 DNA: TGTGCCAGCAGCTTTTGGCCAGAAGGACCGTACGAGCAGTACTTC; CDR3 protein: CASSFWPEGPYEQYF; J gene: TRBJ2-7; V gene: TRBV11-3; clone size: once; CDR3 length: 15; D gene: -